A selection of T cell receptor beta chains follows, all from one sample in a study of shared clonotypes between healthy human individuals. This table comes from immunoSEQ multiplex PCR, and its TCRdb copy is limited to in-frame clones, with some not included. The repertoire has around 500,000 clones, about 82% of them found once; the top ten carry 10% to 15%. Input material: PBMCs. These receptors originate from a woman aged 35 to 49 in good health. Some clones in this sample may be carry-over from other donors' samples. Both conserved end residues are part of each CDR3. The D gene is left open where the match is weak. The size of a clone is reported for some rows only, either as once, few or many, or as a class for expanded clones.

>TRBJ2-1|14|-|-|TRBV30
CAWSVGGPSNEQFF
TGTGCCTGGAGTGTAGGAGGGCCTAGCAATGAGCAGTTCTTC
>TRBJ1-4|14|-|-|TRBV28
CASSQWGTNEKLFF
TGTGCCAGCAGTCAGTGGGGGACTAATGAAAAACTGTTTTTT
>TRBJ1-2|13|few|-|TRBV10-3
CAISEGDFYGYTF
TGTGCCATCAGTGAGGGGGATTTCTATGGCTACACCTTC
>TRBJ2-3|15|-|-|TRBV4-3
CASSQDLLGGDTQYF
TGCGCCAGCAGCCAAGATCTCCTAGGCGGAGATACGCAGTATTTT
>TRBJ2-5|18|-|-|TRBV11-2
CASSVGDYRSPYQETQYF
TGTGCCAGCAGCGTCGGGGATTATAGGAGCCCCTACCAAGAGACCCAGTACTTC
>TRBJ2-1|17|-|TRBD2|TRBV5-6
CASSLSSGSRNYNEQFF
TGTGCCAGCAGCTTGTCTAGCGGGAGTCGAAATTACAATGAGCAGTTCTTC
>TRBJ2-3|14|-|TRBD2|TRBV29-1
CSALREGRTDTQYF
TGCAGCGCCCTCCGGGAGGGGCGCACAGATACGCAGTATTTT
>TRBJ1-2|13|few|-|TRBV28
CASRTNLNYGYTF
TGTGCCAGCAGAACAAACCTAAACTATGGCTACACCTTC
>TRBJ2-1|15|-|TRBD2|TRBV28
CASSLSGSVSNEQFF
TGTGCCAGCAGCCTTAGCGGGAGTGTCTCCAATGAGCAGTTCTTC
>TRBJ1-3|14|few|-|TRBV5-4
CASSIDNSGNTIYF
TGTGCCAGCAGCATAGACAACTCTGGAAACACCATATATTTT
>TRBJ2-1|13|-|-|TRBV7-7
CASSNDSYNEQFF
TGTGCCAGCAGCAACGACTCCTACAATGAGCAGTTCTTC
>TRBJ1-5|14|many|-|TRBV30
CAWSVIQSNQPQHF
TGTGCCTGGAGTGTGATACAAAGCAATCAGCCCCAGCATTTT
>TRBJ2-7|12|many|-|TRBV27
CASSRQGYQQYF
TGTGCCAGCAGTCGTCAGGGGTACCAGCAGTACTTC
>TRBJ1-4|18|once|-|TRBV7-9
CASSFQARGYRTNEKLFF
TGTGCCAGCAGCTTCCAAGCCAGAGGGTACAGAACTAATGAAAAACTGTTTTTT
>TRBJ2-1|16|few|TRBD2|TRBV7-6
CASSSLLAGGDNEQFF
TGTGCCAGCAGCTCCCTACTAGCGGGAGGAGACAATGAGCAGTTCTTC
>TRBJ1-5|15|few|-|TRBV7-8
CASSLAIVGVQPQHF
TGTGCCAGCAGCTTAGCGATAGTGGGGGTTCAGCCCCAGCATTTT
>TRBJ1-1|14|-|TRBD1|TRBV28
CASSSPGTGNEAFF
TGTGCCAGCAGTTCACCCGGGACAGGGAATGAAGCTTTCTTT
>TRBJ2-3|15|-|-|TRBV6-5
CASSYQSTVTDTQYF
TGTGCCAGCAGTTACCAGTCGACAGTCACAGATACGCAGTACTTT
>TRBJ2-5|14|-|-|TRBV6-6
CASSYYRGHETQYF
TGTGCCAGCAGTTACTATAGAGGGCACGAGACCCAGTACTTC
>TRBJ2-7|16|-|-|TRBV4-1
CASSRPGTLAAHEQYF
TGCGCCAGCAGCCGTCCCGGGACACTTGCCGCCCACGAGCAGTACTTC
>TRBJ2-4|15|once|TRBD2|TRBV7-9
CASSGAGATKNIQYF
TGTGCCAGCAGCGGAGCGGGGGCAACCAAAAACATTCAGTACTTC
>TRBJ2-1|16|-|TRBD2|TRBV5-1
CASSLRTSGSGSEQFF
TGCGCCAGCAGCTTGAGGACTAGCGGGAGTGGCAGTGAGCAGTTCTTC
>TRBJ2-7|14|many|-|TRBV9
CASSRSGRSYEQYF
TGTGCCAGCAGCCGGTCAGGCCGCTCCTACGAGCAGTACTTC
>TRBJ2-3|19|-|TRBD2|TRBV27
CASSITPGTSGSSTDTQYF
TGTGCCAGCAGTATAACGCCCGGGACTAGCGGATCAAGCACAGATACGCAGTATTTT
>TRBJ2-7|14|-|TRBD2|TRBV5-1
CASSSPGGGYEQYF
TGCGCCAGCAGCTCCCCGGGAGGGGGCTACGAGCAGTACTTC
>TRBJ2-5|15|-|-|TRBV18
CASSRSRGSQETQYF
TGTGCCAGCTCACGATCTAGGGGGAGTCAAGAGACCCAGTACTTC
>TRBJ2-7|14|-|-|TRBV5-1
CASSRLGGTYEQYF
TGCGCCAGCAGTCGTCTGGGCGGGACCTACGAGCAGTACTTC
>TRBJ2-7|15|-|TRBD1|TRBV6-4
CASSDSKGQGYEQYF
TGTGCCAGCAGTGACTCGAAGGGACAGGGCTACGAGCAGTACTTC
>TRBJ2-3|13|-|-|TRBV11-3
CASSGGGTDTQYF
TGTGCCAGCTCAGGGGGAGGAACAGATACGCAGTATTTT
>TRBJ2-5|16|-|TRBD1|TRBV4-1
CASSQDGRGYQETQYF
TGCGCCAGCAGCCAAGATGGCAGGGGGTACCAAGAGACCCAGTACTTC
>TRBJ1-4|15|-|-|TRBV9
CASSVAGGTNEKLFF
TGTGCCAGCAGCGTAGCGGGGGGCACTAATGAAAAACTGTTTTTT
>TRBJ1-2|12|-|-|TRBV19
CASSISTGWNTF
TGTGCCAGTAGTATAAGTACAGGCTGGAACACCTTC
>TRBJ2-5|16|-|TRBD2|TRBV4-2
CASSQPVAGLGETQYF
TGTGCCAGCAGCCAGCCCGTAGCGGGCCTCGGGGAGACCCAGTACTTC
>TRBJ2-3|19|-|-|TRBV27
CASATGPTTNRWGTDTQYF
TGTGCCAGCGCTACTGGTCCCACTACCAATAGGTGGGGCACAGATACGCAGTATTTT
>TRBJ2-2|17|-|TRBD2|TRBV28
CASSSPSGAGGSGELFF
TGTGCCAGCAGTTCCCCTAGCGGGGCCGGAGGGTCCGGGGAGCTGTTTTTT
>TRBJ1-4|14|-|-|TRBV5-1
CASSLQGGEEKLFF
TGCGCCAGCAGCTTACAGGGAGGGGAAGAAAAACTGTTTTTT
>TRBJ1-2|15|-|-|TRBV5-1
CASSLYGPTNYGYTF
TGCGCCAGCAGCTTGTATGGACCAACTAACTATGGCTACACCTTC
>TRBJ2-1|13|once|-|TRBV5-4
CASSWDRTPKQFF
TGTGCCAGCAGCTGGGACCGGACTCCAAAGCAGTTCTTC
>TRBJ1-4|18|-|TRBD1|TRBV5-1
CASSLGLRGRAANEKLFF
TGCGCCAGCAGCTTGGGCCTCAGGGGGCGAGCAGCTAATGAAAAACTGTTTTTT